What follows is one T cell receptor (beta chain) and its context. Participants came from roughly 25 US areas, aged about 18 to 89 years. Donors were grouped by their self-reported clinical history. Recovered participants had two consecutive negative NP/OP PCR tests, healthcare professional clearance, or symptom resolution. As processed by the authors: Amplifying reference gene primers gave estimates of nucleated cell counts. Profiled with immunoSEQ multiplex PCR; TCRdb holds only in-frame clones, not every one. For V, J and clone size, that table is used; D and trimming come from the DNA. The sample has roughly 190,000 clones, approximately 80% seen once; the top ten hold 10% to 15%. The sample comes from a study of blood T cell repertoires in COVID-19. The germline gives CDR1 MNHEY, CDR2 SVGAGI. Trimming left V 6 bases short and J 3 bases short, with 11 bases between. This CDR3 comprises 14 residues.

The gene calls are TRBV6-5 and TRBJ2-2, with no clear D. The receptor was isolated from a man aged 35 to 55 who had recovered from COVID-19. Sequencing was done on a sample of PBMCs or T cells enriched from blood (not recorded which). The CDR3 loop reads CASSRDRDTGELFF. In DNA, the CDR3 is TGTGCCAGCAGCAGAGACCGGGACACCGGGGAGCTGTTTTTT.